This entry concerns a single T cell receptor beta chain. Its antigen is unknown. These data belong to a study of T cell repertoires and HLA-DP antigens. On the study more broadly: Pre-culture CD4+ samples used around 1,200 ng DNA versus roughly 200 ng for CD137+CD4+ sorts. Regarding the study as a whole: Against both alloantigens, CD137+ clonality was similar, roughly 0.42. A non-physiological HeLa system presented antigen to total CD4+ responders.

Assay used: immunoSEQ multiplex PCR; TCRdb lists only in-frame clones, some missing. The table shows tens of thousands of clones, with around three quarters occurring only once. This clonotype was obtained from a man in his sixties in good health and CMV-seronegative. Sequencing input: CD4+ T cells from PBMCs.

CDR3 sequence (DNA): TGTGCCAGCAGCCTCGACAGGGATAATTCACCCCTCCACTTT. Its translation is CASSLDRDNSPLHF. The chain has TRBV5-4 and TRBJ1-6, with 7 bases identical to TRBD1. V trimming: 4 bases; J trimming: 5 bases; junction bases outside the gene matches: 3. The CDR3 contains 14 residues. Germline values: CDR1 SGHNT, CDR2 YYREEE (reference sequence).